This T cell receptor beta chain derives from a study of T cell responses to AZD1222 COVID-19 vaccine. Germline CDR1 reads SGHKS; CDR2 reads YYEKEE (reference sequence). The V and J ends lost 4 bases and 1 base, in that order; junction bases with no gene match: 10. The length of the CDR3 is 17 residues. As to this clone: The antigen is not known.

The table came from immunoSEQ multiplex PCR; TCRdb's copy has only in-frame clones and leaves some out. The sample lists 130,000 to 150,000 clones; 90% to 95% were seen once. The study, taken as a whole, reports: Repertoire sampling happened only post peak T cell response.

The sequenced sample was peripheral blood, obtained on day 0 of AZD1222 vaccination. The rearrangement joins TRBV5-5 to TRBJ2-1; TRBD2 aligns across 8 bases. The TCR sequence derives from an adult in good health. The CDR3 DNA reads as TGTGCCAGCAGCCGCCTGAGTAGCGGGGCATCCTACAATGAGCAGTTCTTC. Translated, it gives CASSRLSSGASYNEQFF.